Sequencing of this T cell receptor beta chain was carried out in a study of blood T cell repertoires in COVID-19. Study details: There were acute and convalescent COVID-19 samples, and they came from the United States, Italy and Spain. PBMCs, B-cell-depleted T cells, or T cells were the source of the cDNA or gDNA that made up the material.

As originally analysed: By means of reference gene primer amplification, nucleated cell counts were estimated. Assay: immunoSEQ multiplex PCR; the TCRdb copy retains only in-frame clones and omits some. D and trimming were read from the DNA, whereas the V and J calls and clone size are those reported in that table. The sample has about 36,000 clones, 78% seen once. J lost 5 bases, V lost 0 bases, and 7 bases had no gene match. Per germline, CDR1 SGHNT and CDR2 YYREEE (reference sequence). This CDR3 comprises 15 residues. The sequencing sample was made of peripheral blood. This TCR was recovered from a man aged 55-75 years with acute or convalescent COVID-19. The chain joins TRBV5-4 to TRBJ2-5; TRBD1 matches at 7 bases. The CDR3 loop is CASSLASGGSETQYF. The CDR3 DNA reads TGTGCCAGCAGCTTGGCCTCAGGGGGTAGTGAGACCCAGTACTTC.